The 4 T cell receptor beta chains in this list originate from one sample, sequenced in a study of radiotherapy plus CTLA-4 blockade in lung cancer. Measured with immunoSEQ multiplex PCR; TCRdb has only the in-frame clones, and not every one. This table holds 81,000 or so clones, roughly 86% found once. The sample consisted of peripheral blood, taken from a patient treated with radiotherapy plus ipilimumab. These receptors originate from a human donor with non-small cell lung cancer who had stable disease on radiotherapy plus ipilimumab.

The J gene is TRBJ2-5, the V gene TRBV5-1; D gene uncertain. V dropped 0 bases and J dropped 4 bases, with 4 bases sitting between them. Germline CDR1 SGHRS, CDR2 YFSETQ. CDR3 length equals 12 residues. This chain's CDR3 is CASSLAGETQYF. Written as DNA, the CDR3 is TGCGCCAGCAGCTTGGCCGGAGAGACCCAGTACTTC. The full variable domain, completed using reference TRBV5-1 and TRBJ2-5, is KAGVTQTPRYLIKTRGQQVTLSCSPISGHRSVSWYQQTPGQGLQFLFEYFSETQRNKGNFPGRFSGRQFSNSRSEMNVSTLELGDSALYLCASSLAGETQYFGPGTRLLVL.

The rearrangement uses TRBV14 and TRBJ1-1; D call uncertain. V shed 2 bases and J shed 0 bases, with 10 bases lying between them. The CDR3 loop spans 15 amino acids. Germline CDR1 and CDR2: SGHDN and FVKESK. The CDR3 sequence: CASSQYRALNTEAFF. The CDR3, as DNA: TGTGCCAGCAGCCAATACAGAGCACTGAACACTGAAGCTTTCTTT. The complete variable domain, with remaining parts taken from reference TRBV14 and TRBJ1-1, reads EAGVTQFPSHSVIEKGQTVTLRCDPISGHDNLYWYRRVMGKEIKFLLHFVKESKQDESGMPNNRFLAERTGGTYSTLKVQPAELEDSGVYFCASSQYRALNTEAFFGQGTRLTVV.

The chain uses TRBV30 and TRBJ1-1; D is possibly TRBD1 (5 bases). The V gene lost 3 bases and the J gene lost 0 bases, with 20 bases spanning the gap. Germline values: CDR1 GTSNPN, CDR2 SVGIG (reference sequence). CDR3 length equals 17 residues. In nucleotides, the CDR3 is TGTGCCTGGAGGTACCCTCCCGGGGCCTACATGAACACTGAAGCTTTCTTT. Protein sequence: CAWRYPPGAYMNTEAFF. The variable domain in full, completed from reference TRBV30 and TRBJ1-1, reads SQTIHQWPATLVQPVGSPLSLECTVEGTSNPNLYWYRQAAGRGLQLLFYSVGIGQISSEVPQNLSASRPQDRQFILSSKKLLLSDSGFYLCAWRYPPGAYMNTEAFFGQGTRLTVV.

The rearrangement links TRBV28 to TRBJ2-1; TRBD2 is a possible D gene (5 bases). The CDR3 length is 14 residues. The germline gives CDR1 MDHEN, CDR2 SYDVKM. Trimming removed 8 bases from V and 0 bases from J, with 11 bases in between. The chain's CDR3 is CASGTGISYNEQFF. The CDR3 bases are TGTGCCAGCGGTACCGGGATCTCCTACAATGAGCAGTTCTTC.